The 18 T cell receptor beta chains given below trace back to one sample, sequenced in a study of Graves' ophthalmopathy and Graves' hyperthyroidism. RNA transcripts were the source from which TCR beta CDR3 regions were amplified. An opening RT-PCR round employed HTBI primers and preceded a second-round multiplex PCR. TCRdb re-analysed the multiplex PCR reads in MiXCR, keeping a single row per CDR3 protein. Here the sample spans some 390,000 distinct CDR3 sequences, around 19% being singletons. The sample comprised peripheral blood. The receptor source for this set is a woman aged 18 to 35 with Graves' ophthalmopathy.

This clonotype was recorded at least ten times. V gene TRBV30 combines with J gene TRBJ2-4; D uncertain. Germline CDR1 and CDR2: GTSNPN and SVGIG (reference sequence). Between the trimmed V and J ends, which lost 4 bases and 15 bases, there was a span of 25 bases. This CDR3 region has 14 residues. CDR3 region: CAWTSLSSTGKGYF. The CDR3 DNA is TGTGCCTGGACCTCTCTGTCATCGACCGGCAAAGGGTACTTC. Full variable domain (missing parts from reference TRBV30 and TRBJ2-4): SQTIHQWPATLVQPVGSPLSLECTVEGTSNPNLYWYRQAAGRGLQLLFYSVGIGQISSEVPQNLSASRPQDRQFILSSKKLLLSDSGFYLCAWTSLSSTGKGYFGAGTRLSVL.

This clonotype came up many times. This sequence joins TRBV6-1 and TRBJ1-1; D call uncertain. The CDR3 is 16 residues long. Germline CDR1 reads MNHNS; CDR2 reads SASEGT. Trimming removed 8 bases from V and 3 bases from J, with 22 bases in between. The CDR3 here is CASRIRAGWADTEAFF. CDR3 sequence (DNA): TGTGCCAGCCGGATTCGGGCAGGATGGGCGGACACTGAAGCTTTCTTT.

This clonotype was detected ten times or more. The genes are TRBV19 and TRBJ1-2; 7 bases agree with TRBD1. Losses at the gene ends were 3 bases for V and 4 bases for J; bases not matched to a gene: 11. CDR1 and CDR2 from the germline V gene are LNHDA and SQIVND (reference sequence). The CDR3 contains 16 residues. CDR3 in amino acids: CASSMPRITGVYGYTF. Written as DNA, the CDR3 is TGTGCCAGTAGTATGCCCCGGATTACAGGGGTCTATGGCTACACCTTC.

In this sample, this clonotype turned up many times. The genes are TRBV12-3 or TRBV12-4 and TRBJ1-6, with D perhaps TRBD1 (6 bases). Trimming left V 6 bases short and J 14 bases short, with 14 bases between. CDR3 length: 12 residues. The CDR3, as DNA: TGTGCCAGCAGCTACAGGGACGCGGCCCTCCACTTT. It encodes CASSYRDAALHF.

This clonotype was seen repeatedly, ten times or more. The genes are TRBV20-1 and TRBJ2-7; 9 bases match TRBD2. The CDR3 sequence is 14 residues long. Trimming at V came to 1 base and at J to 4 bases, leaving 5 bases not matched to a gene. Germline V lookup: CDR1 DFQATT, CDR2 SNEGSKA (reference sequence). Here the CDR3 DNA reads TGCAGTGCTAGAGTACAGGGACTAGCTTACGAGCAGTACTTC. Protein sequence: CSARVQGLAYEQYF.

This clonotype was picked up many times. The rearrangement links TRBV29-1 to TRBJ2-7; maybe TRBD1 (7 bases). Germline CDR1 SQVTM, CDR2 ANQGSEA. The CDR3 sequence is 14 residues long. V gave up 5 bases and J gave up 4 bases, with 18 bases separating them. CDR3 bases: TGCAGCGTTTCCAGGGGGGCCAGGGTTTACGAGCAGTACTTC. It codes for CSVSRGARVYEQYF.

This clonotype was observed many times. The V call is TRBV27, the J call TRBJ2-5, with D possibly matching TRBD1 (7 bases). CDR3 length equals 14 residues. Between the trimmed V and J ends, which lost 7 bases and 2 bases, there was a span of 14 bases. Germline lookup yields CDR1 MNHEY and CDR2 SMNVEV (reference sequence). CDR3 in amino acids: CASKPTGRQETQYF. The CDR3 bases are TGTGCCAGCAAGCCGACAGGGAGGCAAGAGACCCAGTACTTC.

This clonotype has at least ten counts. A junction boundary mismatches the germline segment, possibly from a read error. The chain is built from TRBV15 and TRBJ1-3; maybe TRBD1 (5 bases). Germline values: CDR1 LNHNV, CDR2 YYDKDF (reference sequence). The CDR3 length is 13 residues. The CDR3 coding sequence is TGTGCCACCAGCAGAGATCAGGGAAGCACCATATATTTT. The encoded protein is CATSRDQGSTIYF. Variable domain in full (rest from reference TRBV15 and TRBJ1-3): DAMVIQNPRYQVTQFGKPVTLSCSQTLNHNVMYWYQQKSSQAPKLLFHYYDKDFNNEADTPDNFQSRRPNTSFCFLDIRSPGLGDTAMYLCATSRDQGSTIYFGEGSWLTVV.

This clonotype was counted at least ten times. The J gene is TRBJ2-7, the V gene TRBV11-2; no definite D call. The germline V gene encodes CDR1 SGHAT and CDR2 FQNNGV. This CDR3 spans 14 amino acids. V was cut by 2 bases and J by 0 bases, with 8 bases left in between. The CDR3 nucleotides read TGTGCCAGCAGCTTATCGGTCCTCTCCTACGAGCAGTACTTC. Protein sequence: CASSLSVLSYEQYF. The full variable domain, in which reference TRBV11-2 and TRBJ2-7 provide the parts outside the CDR3, is EAGVAQSPRYKIIEKRQSVAFWCNPISGHATLYWYQQILGQGPKLLIQFQNNGVVDDSQLPKDRFSAERLKGVDSTLKIQPAKLEDSAVYLCASSLSVLSYEQYFGPGTRLTVT.

Ten or more counts support this clonotype. This chain links TRBV7-2 with TRBJ2-7; D may be TRBD2 (6 bases). V was pared by 5 bases and J by 2 bases, with 16 bases between. Germline V CDR1 and CDR2: SGHTA, FQGNSA. The CDR3 covers 15 residues. The CDR3 sequence: CASSQGGATTYEQYF. The CDR3 DNA follows: TGTGCCAGCAGCCAAGGAGGGGCGACTACCTACGAGCAGTACTTC. Looking up the rest from reference TRBV7-2 and TRBJ2-7 gives the full variable domain: GAGVSQSPSNKVTEKGKDVELRCDPISGHTALYWYRQSLGQGLEFLIYFQGNSAPDKSGLPSDRFSAERTGGSVSTLTIQRTQQEDSAVYLCASSQGGATTYEQYFGPGTRLTVT.

This clonotype occurred many times. The rearrangement uses TRBV30 and TRBJ1-1; D is possibly TRBD1 (6 bases). V was pared by 3 bases and J by 1 base, with 9 bases between. The length of the CDR3 is 13 residues. The germline V gene encodes CDR1 GTSNPN and CDR2 SVGIG (reference sequence). CDR3 in amino acids: CAWRGRGNTEAFF. The CDR3 DNA sequence: TGTGCCTGGAGGGGCAGGGGGAACACTGAAGCTTTCTTT.

This clonotype was recorded at least ten times. The CDR3 DNA reads as TGTGCCAGCAGTGCCAACAGGTACGGCACTGAAGCTTTCTTT. Translating it yields CASSANRYGTEAFF. The chain uses TRBV28 and TRBJ1-1; possible D gene TRBD1, 5 bases. From germline, CDR1 is MDHEN and CDR2 SYDVKM. Trimming took off 5 bases at V and 4 bases at J, with 14 bases between the two ends. The CDR3 is made up of 14 amino acids.

In its sample, this clonotype was seen many times. J is TRBJ1-1 and V is TRBV5-1; 9 bases line up with TRBD1. Germline V gene data show CDR1 as SGHRS and CDR2 as YFSETQ. CDR3 length: 15 amino acids. The V gene end was trimmed by 4 bases and the J gene end by 7 bases; junction bases not matched to a gene: 11. Written as DNA, the CDR3 is TGCGCCAGCAGCGCGGACAGGGGAAATACTCTTGAAGCTTTCTTT. Amino acid sequence: CASSADRGNTLEAFF.

This clonotype came up many times. The rearrangement joins TRBV7-2 to TRBJ2-5; TRBD2 agrees at 16 bases. CDR1 SGHTA and CDR2 FQGNSA come from the germline V gene. V lost 3 bases and J lost 5; bases outside the gene matches: 3. The CDR3 totals 16 residues. The DNA of the CDR3 is TGTGCCAGCAGCTTGGGACTAGCGGGGGGGGAGGAGACCCAGTACTTC. Its translation: CASSLGLAGGEETQYF. The entire variable domain, with the rest obtained from reference TRBV7-2 and TRBJ2-5, is as follows: GAGVSQSPSNKVTEKGKDVELRCDPISGHTALYWYRQSLGQGLEFLIYFQGNSAPDKSGLPSDRFSAERTGGSVSTLTIQRTQQEDSAVYLCASSLGLAGGEETQYFGPGTRLLVL.

This clonotype was seen ten or more times. The rearrangement uses TRBV20-1 and TRBJ2-7; no clear D. The germline V and J ends were trimmed by 7 bases and 5 bases, with 21 bases remaining between them. Germline CDR1 is DFQATT and CDR2 is SNEGSKA (reference sequence). This CDR3 spans 14 amino acids. The CDR3 bases are TGCAGTGTCAGAGAGTTAGCCTTCCCCAACGAGCAGTACTTC. As protein: CSVRELAFPNEQYF.

This clonotype was found many times. The genes are TRBV6-1 and TRBJ1-6; D unresolved. V dropped 3 bases and J dropped 7 bases, with 7 bases sitting between them. There are 13 residues in the CDR3. Germline V CDR1 and CDR2: MNHNS, SASEGT. The CDR3 loop is CASSDSGNSPLHF. The DNA of the CDR3 is TGTGCCAGCAGTGACTCGGGGAATTCACCCCTCCACTTT.

This clonotype has ten or more counts. V usage is TRBV28 and J usage is TRBJ1-2, with D possibly matching TRBD1 (5 bases). The CDR3 runs to 13 residues. Germline CDR1 and CDR2: MDHEN and SYDVKM. The V and J ends lost 8 bases and 9 bases respectively, with 19 bases between them. The CDR3 reads CASLAAGKGRYTF. CDR3 sequence (DNA): TGTGCCAGCCTCGCGGCGGGGAAGGGGCGCTACACCTTC.

This clonotype was found many times. DNA of the CDR3: TGTGCTAGTGGTTTGTCTGGGACCTGGGAGCTGTTTTTT. This encodes CASGLSGTWELFF. The chain combines TRBV12-5 with TRBJ2-2, with D perhaps TRBD1 or TRBD2 (5 bases each). This CDR3 is built from 13 residues. V shed 2 bases and J shed 9 bases, with 10 bases lying between them. Germline V lookup: CDR1 LGHNT, CDR2 FRNRAP.